This T cell receptor (beta chain) was sequenced in a study of T cell responses to AZD1222 COVID-19 vaccine. Study at large: Pooled in the analysis were second doses at about 4 or about 12 weeks.

Using immunoSEQ multiplex PCR, the repertoire was profiled, and TCRdb retains in-frame clones only, with some absent. In the table there are 85,000 to 95,000 clones, 85% to 90% of which are singletons. Regarding the study as a whole: Possibly, clonal diversity was underestimated; donors were largely white British and included more females. Spike-specific TCR breadth and depth both grew after two AZD1222 doses. Regions left unmutated in variants are reportedly the target of nearly half of spike-specific TCRs.

From germline, CDR1 is SGDLS and CDR2 YYNGEE. Trimming took 0 bases from V and 0 from J, leaving 6 bases between them. This CDR3 region has 14 residues. In this sample, this clone turned up once. As yet, its antigen is unknown. The source was peripheral blood, collected on day 0 of AZD1222 vaccination. The chain is built from TRBV9 and TRBJ1-2; perhaps TRBD1 as D (5 bases). This clonotype was obtained from an adult in good health. This chain's CDR3 is CASSVGGANYGYTF. The CDR3, as DNA: TGTGCCAGCAGCGTAGGGGGGGCTAACTATGGCTACACCTTC.